The rows below give T cell receptor beta chains drawn from one sample of a study of metastatic and nonmetastatic thyroid tumors. TCRdb re-clonotyped the PCR reads via MiXCR. The sample shows roughly 30,000 clones, approximately 19% of them seen only once. The source material was blood. The receptors shown here come from a female donor with papillary thyroid cancer or a benign thyroid nodule (not recorded which). Some clones in this sample may be carry-over from other donors' samples. CDR3s include the opening cysteine and the closing phenylalanine or tryptophan. Fields, in order: CDR3 protein, clone size, V gene, CDR3 length. Rows may omit the clone size; those that give it use once, few, many or a size class.

CDR3aa: CASSEPGGMDEQYF
abundance: NA
v_gene: TRBV6-1
len: 14

CDR3aa: CIAFGGVIDEHYF
abundance: NA
v_gene: TRBV20-1
len: 13

CDR3aa: CATSFDGTGELFF
abundance: medium-sized
v_gene: TRBV6-1
len: 13

CDR3aa: CASSASGGKNIQYF
abundance: many
v_gene: TRBV7-3
len: 14

CDR3aa: CASSHDRSEAFF
abundance: many
v_gene: TRBV3-1
len: 12

CDR3aa: CANTGELFF
abundance: few
v_gene: TRBV25-1
len: 9

CDR3aa: CASSLALIQAANYGYTF
abundance: many
v_gene: TRBV7-2
len: 17

CDR3aa: CSARDPATVGLPQHF
abundance: NA
v_gene: TRBV20-1
len: 15

CDR3aa: CASSQEAGGYSYEQYF
abundance: NA
v_gene: TRBV4-1
len: 16

CDR3aa: CAWGINGETQYF
abundance: many
v_gene: TRBV30
len: 12

CDR3aa: CASSYRSGPVREKLFF
abundance: many
v_gene: TRBV4-1
len: 16

CDR3aa: CASSETGGLDKNIQYF
abundance: many
v_gene: TRBV6-1
len: 16

CDR3aa: CASRSAGGLFRYNSPLHF
abundance: few
v_gene: TRBV12-3/TRBV12-4
len: 18

CDR3aa: CAISESGAGGAGQPQHF
abundance: many
v_gene: TRBV10-3
len: 17

CDR3aa: CASSSIRDRVNYGYTF
abundance: many
v_gene: TRBV6-1
len: 16

CDR3aa: CASSLVGTSGTETQYF
abundance: few
v_gene: TRBV5-4
len: 16

CDR3aa: CASSRQGFYEQYF
abundance: many
v_gene: TRBV28
len: 13

CDR3aa: CASSPSTWFGETQYF
abundance: few
v_gene: TRBV10-1
len: 15

CDR3aa: CSSLGLAGVNNEQFF
abundance: NA
v_gene: TRBV20-1
len: 15

CDR3aa: CSASDRGTEAFF
abundance: many
v_gene: TRBV20-1
len: 12

CDR3aa: CASSVDRGNRQETQYF
abundance: many
v_gene: TRBV9
len: 16

CDR3aa: CSAAGAGGRTEAFF
abundance: NA
v_gene: TRBV20-1
len: 14

CDR3aa: CATSRSTVPSYNEQSF
abundance: few
v_gene: TRBV15
len: 16

CDR3aa: CAITGTRDDEQFF
abundance: many
v_gene: TRBV10-3
len: 13

CDR3aa: CSAKRTGYTF
abundance: many
v_gene: TRBV20-1
len: 10

CDR3aa: CGARARGGRVNTESFF
abundance: NA
v_gene: TRBV20-1
len: 16

CDR3aa: CAISAGQGRPVDGYTF
abundance: many
v_gene: TRBV10-3
len: 16

CDR3aa: CASSPSSRGETQYF
abundance: NA
v_gene: TRBV6-1
len: 14

CDR3aa: CASSQDQGRWMNEQYF
abundance: NA
v_gene: TRBV4-2
len: 16

CDR3aa: CASSLPSPGQGSQTQYF
abundance: many
v_gene: TRBV28
len: 17

CDR3aa: CASSRTGGNQPQHF
abundance: many
v_gene: TRBV12-3/TRBV12-4
len: 14

CDR3aa: CASSVTGTGGEQYF
abundance: medium-sized
v_gene: TRBV12-3/TRBV12-4
len: 14

CDR3aa: CASSLDLDEQYF
abundance: medium-sized
v_gene: TRBV7-2
len: 12

CDR3aa: CSARDADIPSYNEQFF
abundance: NA
v_gene: TRBV20-1
len: 16

CDR3aa: CASSDLPGGELFF
abundance: many
v_gene: TRBV10-2
len: 13

CDR3aa: CASSPSSGTGDYEQYF
abundance: NA
v_gene: TRBV9
len: 16

CDR3aa: CASSQGRLAGDVETQYF
abundance: many
v_gene: TRBV3-1
len: 17

CDR3aa: CASSGAGTGNQPQHF
abundance: NA
v_gene: TRBV4-2
len: 15

CDR3aa: CASSLEWLWNNEQFF
abundance: NA
v_gene: TRBV11-2
len: 15

CDR3aa: CASSLGPNEQYF
abundance: medium-sized
v_gene: TRBV12-3/TRBV12-4
len: 12

CDR3aa: CASSPRRSDGRHSYEQYF
abundance: NA
v_gene: TRBV6-2/TRBV6-3
len: 18

CDR3aa: CASSSGLPTNEQFF
abundance: NA
v_gene: TRBV7-9
len: 14

CDR3aa: CASSIRYRGQETQYF
abundance: many
v_gene: TRBV5-1
len: 15

CDR3aa: CASSDTPQGLGGYTF
abundance: many
v_gene: TRBV6-4
len: 15